The 8 T cell receptor beta chains listed next were all sequenced from one sample in a study of blood T cell repertoires in COVID-19. Sequenced by immunoSEQ multiplex PCR; TCRdb stores in-frame clones only, minus some. The sample lists roughly 220,000 clones, 84% occurring once. The specimen was peripheral blood. These receptors all come from a middle-aged woman who had recovered from COVID-19.

V and J are TRBV4-2 and TRBJ2-5, with D hard to call. V was pared by 1 base and J by 2 bases, with 17 bases between. The CDR3 is 17 residues long. Germline lookup yields CDR1 LGHNA and CDR2 YNFKEQ. The CDR3 here is CASSQGLRGLRQETQYF. CDR3 DNA: TGTGCCAGCAGCCAAGGTCTAAGAGGCCTCAGACAAGAGACCCAGTACTTC.

The rearrangement links TRBV10-3 to TRBJ1-1; tentatively, D is TRBD1 (5 bases). With 8 bases removed from V and 4 bases from J, the gap between germline ends came to 8 bases. The germline V gene has CDR1 ENHRY and CDR2 SYGVKD. The CDR3 sequence is 11 residues long. CDR3 coding DNA: TGTGCCATCGGGGGGGGCACTGAAGCTTTCTTT. This sequence encodes CAIGGGTEAFF.

The J gene is TRBJ1-2, the V gene TRBV29-1; D ambiguous. CDR3 length: 10 amino acids. Germline assignment: CDR1 SQVTM and CDR2 ANQGSEA. V was clipped by 5 bases and J by 6 bases, with 7 bases between them. The CDR3 coding sequence is TGCAGCGTTCAGGTTAATGGCTACACCTTC. The encoded protein is CSVQVNGYTF.

J is TRBJ1-1 and V is TRBV2; 8 bases map to TRBD1. This CDR3 has 13 amino acids. V gave up 7 bases and J gave up 4 bases; unmatched junction bases: 5. Germline assignment: CDR1 SNHLY and CDR2 FYNNEI. This chain's CDR3 is CASKQGVGTEAFF. As DNA, the CDR3 is TGTGCCAGCAAACAGGGGGTTGGCACTGAAGCTTTCTTT.

The sample holds one count of this clone. The gene calls are TRBV6-2 or TRBV6-3 and TRBJ2-1, with D possibly TRBD2 on 7 matching bases. The germline V gene encodes CDR1 MNHEY and CDR2 SVGEGT. This CDR3 contains 13 residues. Trimming took 7 bases from V and 13 from J, leaving 20 bases between them. For the CDR3, the DNA is TGTGCCAGCACCCCTTCAGGCGGGGGCCACCAGTTCTTC. Translation: CASTPSGGGHQFF.

V and J are TRBV28 and TRBJ1-5, with 8 bases fitting TRBD1. The V gene's germline CDR1 is MDHEN and CDR2 SYDVKM. CDR3 length equals 19 residues. V lost 6 bases, J lost 0 bases, and 16 bases stayed unmatched. The CDR3 spells CASSPLGTGIVLSNQPQHF. Written as DNA, the CDR3 is TGTGCCAGCAGCCCACTCGGGACAGGTATCGTCCTTAGCAATCAGCCCCAGCATTTT.

The CDR3 DNA is TGTGCCAGCAGCAAACTCCCTGGGACAGGTTTAAGTGAGCAGTTCTTC. Amino acids: CASSKLPGTGLSEQFF. V is TRBV3-1 (or the pseudogene TRBV3-2) and J is TRBJ2-1, with TRBD1 matching over 8 bases. Germline CDR1 and CDR2: LGHDT and YNNKEL (reference sequence). With V trimmed by 5 bases and J by 9 bases, 15 bases remained unmatched. CDR3 length: 16 amino acids.

This sequence joins TRBV20-1 and TRBJ2-7; 7 bases agree with TRBD2. Germline values: CDR1 DFQATT, CDR2 SNEGSKA (reference sequence). Germline trimming cut 3 bases from V and 2 bases from J; bases unmatched to any gene: 7. The CDR3 loop spans 14 amino acids. DNA of the CDR3: TGCAGTGCTAGTCGAGCGGGGCGTACCTACGAGCAGTACTTC. As protein: CSASRAGRTYEQYF.